This entry lists 16 T cell receptor beta chains sequenced from one sample in a study of radiotherapy plus CTLA-4 blockade in lung cancer. Libraries were prepared by immunoSEQ multiplex PCR; TCRdb keeps only in-frame clonotypes and omits some of them. The data hold 86,000 or so clones, with more than 60% observed a single time. The sequenced sample was peripheral blood, obtained from a patient treated with radiotherapy plus ipilimumab. Receptors were obtained from a human donor with non-small cell lung cancer who had a partial response to radiotherapy plus ipilimumab. Some clones in this sample may be carry-over from other donors' samples.

The chain joins TRBV18 to TRBJ1-4, with D maybe TRBD1 (6 bases). Trimming cost V 6 bases and J 5 bases, with 22 bases left between them. The germline CDR1 and CDR2 sequences are KGHSH and LQKENI. The CDR3 is made up of 17 amino acids. CDR3 DNA sequence: TGTGCCAGCTCCGACAGGCCGACAGGCCCTCCGAATGAAAAACTGTTTTTT. This encodes CASSDRPTGPPNEKLFF.

The genes are TRBV6-1 and TRBJ2-1, with D perhaps matching TRBD1 (5 bases). The CDR3 extends over 14 amino acids. Germline V lookup: CDR1 MNHNS, CDR2 SASEGT. V lost 6 bases, J lost 4 bases, and 13 bases lay in between. CDR3 in DNA: TGTGCCAGCAGACCGCGTGACAGTTACAATGAGCAGTTCTTC. Encoded protein: CASRPRDSYNEQFF.

The gene calls are TRBV18 and TRBJ1-4; possibly TRBD1 for D (5 bases). In germline, CDR1 is KGHSH, CDR2 LQKENI. Trimming shortened V by 4 bases and J by 2 bases, and 20 bases separated the two germline ends. CDR3 length equals 18 residues. The CDR3 here is CASSLRVRAGATNEKLFF. The CDR3 DNA reads as TGTGCCAGCTCACTAAGGGTCAGGGCAGGAGCGACTAATGAAAAACTGTTTTTT.

The chain employs TRBV15 and TRBJ2-2, with D unclear. This CDR3 contains 14 residues. With 1 base removed from V and 1 base from J, the gap between germline ends came to 4 bases. From germline, CDR1 is LNHNV and CDR2 YYDKDF (reference sequence). DNA for the CDR3: TGTGCCACCAGCAGAGGAGGGAACACCGGGGAGCTGTTTTTT. This sequence encodes CATSRGGNTGELFF.

V usage is TRBV7-3 and J usage is TRBJ1-1; D perhaps matches TRBD1 (6 bases). V was cut by 6 bases and J by 0 bases, with 11 bases left in between. The CDR3 loop spans 14 amino acids. CDR1 is SGHTA and CDR2 is FQGTGA in the germline V gene. The CDR3 loop is CASREGVVNTEAFF. The CDR3 DNA is TGTGCCAGCAGAGAGGGGGTTGTGAACACTGAAGCTTTCTTT.

CDR3 protein: CASSLAGQDQETQYF. The CDR3 coding sequence is TGTGCCAGCAGCTTAGCGGGACAGGATCAAGAGACCCAGTACTTC. This chain joins TRBV7-9 and TRBJ2-5; 8 nucleotides align to TRBD1. The length of the CDR3 is 15 residues. V trimming: 0 bases; J trimming: 2 bases; junction bases outside the gene matches: 2. Germline values: CDR1 SEHNR, CDR2 FQNEAQ (reference sequence).

The chain is built from TRBV19 and TRBJ1-2; D is unresolved. V lost 5 bases and J 8 bases, leaving 21 bases between the germline ends. CDR3 size: 15 residues. Germline assignment: CDR1 LNHDA and CDR2 SQIVND (reference sequence). The CDR3, as DNA: TGTGCCAGTAGTGCAAACAGAGCGGGGTCGGGGGGCTACACCTTC. It is translated as CASSANRAGSGGYTF.

This chain connects TRBV9 to TRBJ2-7; the match to TRBD2 covers 14 bases. This CDR3 spans 16 amino acids. Germline V gene lookup returns CDR1 SGDLS and CDR2 YYNGEE. V shed 0 bases, J shed 6 bases, and the junction held 5 bases outside the gene matches. Written as DNA, the CDR3 is TGTGCCAGCAGCGTAGCGGGAGGACTAGCGGGAGGCGAGCAGTACTTC. Protein product: CASSVAGGLAGGEQYF.

The chain carries TRBV18 and TRBJ2-7; 14 positions agree with TRBD2. CDR1 and CDR2 (germline): KGHSH, LQKENI. The CDR3 is 17 amino acids. V dropped 3 bases and J dropped 4; count of bases not matched to a gene: 8. CDR3 sequence reads: CASSPALGTSGSYEQYF. The CDR3 DNA reads TGTGCCAGCTCACCCGCGTTGGGGACTAGCGGGAGTTACGAGCAGTACTTC.

This chain links TRBV7-8 with TRBJ2-5, with 9 bases matching TRBD2. The CDR3 loop spans 19 amino acids. Germline CDR1 reads SGHVS; CDR2 reads FQNEAQ. V was pared by 7 bases and J by 2 bases, with 20 bases of the junction left unmatched. The CDR3: CASNSRALGGRALQETQYF. The CDR3 DNA is TGTGCCAGCAACTCCCGGGCTTTGGGCGGGAGGGCCCTTCAAGAGACCCAGTACTTC.

V gene TRBV18 combines with J gene TRBJ1-1; 8 bases align to TRBD1. This CDR3 contains 17 residues. Germline CDR1 reads KGHSH; CDR2 reads LQKENI. V trimming: 0 bases; J trimming: 4 bases; junction bases outside the gene matches: 10. CDR3 protein: CASSPPVQGALGTEAFF. The CDR3 bases are TGTGCCAGCTCACCACCCGTGCAGGGGGCGCTGGGCACTGAAGCTTTCTTT.

The chain recombines TRBV5-4 with TRBJ2-1; 14 positions agree with TRBD2. CDR1 and CDR2 from the germline V gene are SGHNT and YYREEE (reference sequence). J lost 9 bases, V lost 7 bases, and 12 bases had no gene match. The CDR3 spans 16 residues. The DNA for the CDR3 is TGTGCCAGCGTACCGGAAGGGACTAGCGGGGGAGGTGAGCAGTTCTTC. Protein sequence: CASVPEGTSGGGEQFF.

This rearrangement joins TRBV6-1 to TRBJ2-7; a possible D gene is TRBD2 (6 bases). Germline assignment: CDR1 MNHNS and CDR2 SASEGT. Trimming took 8 bases from V and 5 from J, leaving 13 bases between them. This CDR3 spans 12 amino acids. CDR3 sequence reads: CASRTGVHEQYF. The CDR3 nucleotides read TGTGCCAGCCGTACGGGGGTCCACGAGCAGTACTTC.

V is TRBV2 and J is TRBJ1-2; D gene ambiguous. V was cut by 2 bases and J by 4 bases, with 8 bases left in between. CDR3 length: 13 amino acids. Germline V CDR1 and CDR2: SNHLY, FYNNEI. CDR3 in amino acids: CASSETRSYGYTF. Written as DNA, the CDR3 is TGTGCCAGCAGTGAAACCAGATCCTATGGCTACACCTTC.

This clone appeared a single time. The chain recombines TRBV18 with TRBJ2-1; D not certain. CDR3 size: 12 residues. Germline assignment: CDR1 KGHSH and CDR2 LQKENI. V was clipped by 3 bases and J by 9 bases, with 9 bases between them. This CDR3 reads CASSPTLGEQFF. As DNA, the CDR3 is TGTGCCAGCTCACCCACCCTCGGTGAGCAGTTCTTC.

The chain joins TRBV19 to TRBJ2-7, with D possibly TRBD1 on 6 matching bases. V was pared by 3 bases and J by 9 bases, with 15 bases between. Germline V CDR1 and CDR2: LNHDA, SQIVND (reference sequence). This CDR3 has 13 amino acids. CDR3 protein: CASSMVQGVAQYF. The CDR3 DNA reads as TGTGCCAGTAGTATGGTACAGGGAGTAGCGCAGTACTTC.